This T cell receptor beta chain was identified during a study of shared clonotypes between healthy human individuals (dated by TCRdb to about 2020). General notes on the study: The cohort included a few men and a couple of women between 18 and 49 years of age. Leukapheresis yielded between about 0.8 and 8.9 billion PBMCs per donor. Per donor, three plates each were used for CD4 naive and CD4 memory, two for CD8 naive, and one for CD8 memory. Different laboratories and diverse techniques were used to prepare libraries and sequence TCR repertoires, to increase sequencing depth and limit assay-specific biases. To estimate repertoire size and how much clonotype sharing occurs between individuals, the study deeply sequenced the blood TCR repertoires of about five healthy adults.

From the cysteine through the phenylalanine, the CDR3 covers 16 amino acids. Only the CDR3 DNA stays, 48 bases, in frame from base 1. Here V drops 0 bases and J drops 2 bases, and the junction holds 5 bases not matched to any gene. From a lookup of the germline V gene, CDR1 and CDR2 are SGDLS and YYNGEE. Broad study findings and their caveats: Sampling was limited to blood, and TCR repertoires in tissue likely differ from TCR repertoires in blood. Rarefaction of sorted-subset datasets indicated incomplete sequencing despite the large sequencing depth. Across a few donors, about 5% of naive CD4, roughly 3.5% of naive CD8, about 2.3% of memory CD4, and roughly 0.4% of memory CD8 clonotypes were shared. Pairwise subsampling indicated that sequencing depth was expected to affect the degree of clonotype sharing among donors. Clonotypes shared by all four sorted-subset donors showed higher generation probabilities than non-shared clonotypes. Larger estimated clonotype richness was generally found for naive subsets than for memory subsets. Because the study included only a small number of donors, the genetic and exposure-history diversity represented was limited.

Using the deep immunoSEQ assay, TCR CDR3 regions were amplified from genomic DNA by multiplex PCR. Extracted genomic DNA from each cell subset was distributed evenly across all wells of several immunoSEQ 96-well plates, and each plate was treated as a replicate. For sorted subsets, approximately 200 ng of genomic DNA, equivalent to 30,000 or so T cell genomes, went into each replicate PCR. Purified libraries were quantified with a Qubit 3.0 fluorometer, sized on a Bioanalyzer 2100, and re-quantified with the KAPA Library Quantification kit. Every immunoSEQ 96-well plate was sequenced on a dedicated single-read 150-cycle Illumina NextSeq 550 flow cell. The authors' analysis ran thus. Because the immunoSEQ output included only junctional sequences and no quality scores, the filtering could not be the same as the filtering used for full-length reads. To assign V/J genes and CDR3, sequences were annotated using PyIR, a Python wrapper for IgBLAST v1.9, with IMGT germline references. Reads with weak V/J assignments (E-value above 1e-6), missing CDR3, stop codons, out-of-frame junctions, or ambiguous translated residues were removed. V3J clonotypes were defined by identical inferred V gene, J gene, and CDR3 amino acid sequence. Percentage overlap between repertoires was calculated by dividing the number of shared unique clonotypes by the size of the smaller repertoire. RTK rarefaction, the Chao1 estimator, and Recon v2.1 estimates of unobserved clonotypes were used to assess repertoire richness. For all TCRbeta clonotypes obtained by the gDNA method from several donors, generation probabilities were computed with OLGA. Not all clones reach the TCRdb copy of this immuneACCESS table, which keeps in-frame sequences only. Checked studies attribute under half of the gap to unresolved V genes and leave the rest unexplained. V, J and clone size reflect that table, while D and trimming were determined from the DNA. In this sample the table shows just over 2,000,000 clones, about 95% of which occur a single time. 0.9% to 1.3% of the sample lies in the top ten.

As to this clone: This receptor's antigen is unknown. One base away there is no much larger clone; base qualities are not given.

CD8 naive samples were obtained by positive selection for CCR7 among CD45RO-negative cells, yielding a CD45RA+CCR7+ population from which TemRA cells were excluded. Donors were healthy HIV-negative adults with no recently reported acute infections or vaccinations. All donors were Caucasian adults living in Nashville, Tennessee, USA. Blood was collected by leukapheresis, and PBMCs were isolated by Ficoll-Histopaque density gradient centrifugation and then cryopreserved in liquid nitrogen vapor phase. Analytical flow cytometry was used to check the purity and quantity of each magnetically sorted T cell population. Each sorted fraction had its genomic DNA isolated and then quantified by UV absorbance on a Nanodrop 2000c.

The sequence is built from TRBV9 and TRBJ2-1; 7 central nucleotides agree with TRBD1. This clonotype originated in a man in his late teens or twenties in good health. Material for sequencing was naive CD8+ T cells sorted from blood. According to the study, the label for this sample's cell subset or site signals: CD45RA+CCR7+. The DNA reads TGTGCCAGCAGCGTAGAGGGGGCCTCGCCCTACAATGAGCAGTTCTTC. This translates into CASSVEGASPYNEQFF.